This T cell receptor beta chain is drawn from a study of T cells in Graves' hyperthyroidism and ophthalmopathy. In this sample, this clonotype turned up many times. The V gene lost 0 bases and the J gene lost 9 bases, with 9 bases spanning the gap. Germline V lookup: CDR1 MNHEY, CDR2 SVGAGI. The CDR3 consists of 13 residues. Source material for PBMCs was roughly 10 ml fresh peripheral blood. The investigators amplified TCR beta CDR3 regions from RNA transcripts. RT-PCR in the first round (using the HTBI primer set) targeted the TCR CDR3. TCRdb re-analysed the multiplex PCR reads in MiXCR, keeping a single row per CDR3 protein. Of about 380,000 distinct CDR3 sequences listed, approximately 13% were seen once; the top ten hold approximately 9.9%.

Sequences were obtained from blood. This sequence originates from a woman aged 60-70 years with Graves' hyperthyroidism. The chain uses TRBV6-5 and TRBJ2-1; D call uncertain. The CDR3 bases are TGTGCCAGCAGTTACTCTAAGGAAGCTGAGCAGTTCTTC. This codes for CASSYSKEAEQFF.